This is a list of T cell receptor beta chains from one sample in a study of OX40 agonist ivuxolimab in advanced cancers. The assay was immunoSEQ multiplex PCR, and TCRdb's table has in-frame clones only and misses some. The table has 81,000 or so clones, about 90% seen once; the top ten hold under 9.5%. The sample in question was CD4+ or CD8+ T cells sorted from blood, obtained in a trial of the OX40 agonist ivuxolimab. These receptors originate from an adult with an advanced solid tumor such as melanoma, head and neck, liver or kidney cancer. CDR3s include the opening cysteine and the closing phenylalanine or tryptophan. Fields, in order: clone size, J gene, V gene, D gene, CDR3 protein, CDR3 DNA. D genes are given only for firm matches. Rows may omit the clone size; those that give it use once, few, many or a size class.

abundance: NA
j_gene: TRBJ2-2
v_gene: TRBV15
d_gene: TRBD1
CDR3aa: CATSRSGGGFLGELFF
CDR3nt: TGTGCCACCAGCAGGTCAGGGGGCGGCTTTTTGGGGGAGCTGTTTTTT

abundance: NA
j_gene: TRBJ1-2
v_gene: TRBV6-1
d_gene: NA
CDR3aa: CASSGDHNYGYTF
CDR3nt: TGTGCCAGCAGTGGAGACCATAACTATGGCTACACCTTC

abundance: once
j_gene: TRBJ1-2
v_gene: TRBV29-1
d_gene: TRBD1
CDR3aa: CSVRAKHRGPTSNYGYTF
CDR3nt: TGCAGCGTTCGCGCGAAACACAGGGGACCAACGTCTAACTATGGCTACACCTTC

abundance: NA
j_gene: TRBJ1-2
v_gene: TRBV30
d_gene: NA
CDR3aa: CAWSDEFPGHGYTF
CDR3nt: TGTGCCTGGAGTGACGAGTTTCCCGGGCACGGCTACACCTTC

abundance: NA
j_gene: TRBJ1-3
v_gene: TRBV7-2
d_gene: NA
CDR3aa: CASSKRSGVSGNTIYF
CDR3nt: TGTGCCAGCAGCAAGCGCTCCGGGGTCTCTGGAAACACCATATATTTT

abundance: NA
j_gene: TRBJ1-1
v_gene: TRBV28
d_gene: TRBD1
CDR3aa: CASSFRGRNTEAFF
CDR3nt: TGTGCCAGCAGTTTCAGGGGGCGGAACACTGAAGCTTTCTTT

abundance: NA
j_gene: TRBJ2-7
v_gene: TRBV19
d_gene: TRBD1
CDR3aa: CASSIGQGSHEQYF
CDR3nt: TGTGCCAGTAGTATAGGACAGGGGAGCCACGAGCAGTACTTC

abundance: NA
j_gene: TRBJ2-5
v_gene: TRBV4-1
d_gene: NA
CDR3aa: CASSLESTFQETQYF
CDR3nt: TGCGCCAGCAGCCTCGAGTCAACCTTCCAAGAGACCCAGTACTTC

abundance: NA
j_gene: TRBJ1-1
v_gene: TRBV19
d_gene: NA
CDR3aa: CASSPVPLGGPNTEAFF
CDR3nt: TGTGCCAGTAGTCCGGTCCCCTTGGGAGGCCCGAACACTGAAGCTTTCTTT

abundance: NA
j_gene: TRBJ2-3
v_gene: TRBV30
d_gene: NA
CDR3aa: CAWSALDRPFTDTQYF
CDR3nt: TGTGCCTGGAGTGCGCTTGACAGGCCCTTCACAGATACGCAGTATTTT

abundance: NA
j_gene: TRBJ2-6
v_gene: TRBV28
d_gene: NA
CDR3aa: CASRGPGANVLTF
CDR3nt: TGTGCCAGCAGGGGACCTGGGGCCAACGTCCTGACTTTC

abundance: NA
j_gene: TRBJ2-1
v_gene: TRBV6-5
d_gene: TRBD2
CDR3aa: CASSYGTSGGDEQFF
CDR3nt: TGTGCCAGCAGCTATGGGACTAGCGGGGGCGATGAGCAGTTCTTC

abundance: NA
j_gene: TRBJ1-5
v_gene: TRBV28
d_gene: NA
CDR3aa: CASSLHRGAANQPQHF
CDR3nt: TGTGCCAGCAGTCTACACCGTGGGGCCGCAAATCAGCCCCAGCATTTT

abundance: NA
j_gene: TRBJ2-1
v_gene: TRBV28
d_gene: NA
CDR3aa: CASSLVRSMREQFF
CDR3nt: TGTGCCAGCAGTTTAGTCCGGTCGATGCGTGAGCAGTTCTTC

abundance: NA
j_gene: TRBJ2-3
v_gene: TRBV19
d_gene: NA
CDR3aa: CASSNGGVGVHTDTQYF
CDR3nt: TGTGCCAGTAGTAATGGGGGAGTTGGGGTGCACACAGATACGCAGTATTTT

abundance: NA
j_gene: TRBJ2-4
v_gene: TRBV6-1
d_gene: TRBD1
CDR3aa: CASSEEGAQYF
CDR3nt: TGTGCCAGCAGTGAAGAGGGGGCCCAGTACTTC

abundance: once
j_gene: TRBJ1-5
v_gene: TRBV2
d_gene: NA
CDR3aa: CASSDPRGQSNQPQHF
CDR3nt: TGTGCCAGCAGTGATCCACGGGGGCAGAGCAATCAGCCCCAGCATTTT

abundance: NA
j_gene: TRBJ1-6
v_gene: TRBV14
d_gene: TRBD1
CDR3aa: CASSPRTGEASPLHF
CDR3nt: TGTGCCAGCAGCCCCCGGACAGGGGAAGCCTCACCCCTCCACTTT

abundance: NA
j_gene: TRBJ1-5
v_gene: TRBV28
d_gene: NA
CDR3aa: CASSERGENQPQHF
CDR3nt: TGTGCCAGCTCCGAACGGGGGGAAAATCAGCCCCAGCATTTT

abundance: NA
j_gene: TRBJ2-1
v_gene: TRBV4-2
d_gene: NA
CDR3aa: CASSPSGSVYNEQFF
CDR3nt: TGTGCCAGCAGCCCCTCTGGCTCGGTTTACAATGAGCAGTTCTTC

abundance: NA
j_gene: TRBJ1-3
v_gene: TRBV28
d_gene: NA
CDR3aa: CASSFGLNTIYF
CDR3nt: TGTGCCAGCAGTTTTGGGCTGAACACCATATATTTT

abundance: NA
j_gene: TRBJ1-6
v_gene: TRBV28
d_gene: NA
CDR3aa: CASSTLRRGSPLHF
CDR3nt: TGTGCCAGCAGCACCCTACGAAGAGGTTCACCCCTCCACTTT

abundance: NA
j_gene: TRBJ2-5
v_gene: TRBV7-2
d_gene: NA
CDR3aa: CASSLPTETQYF
CDR3nt: TGTGCCAGCAGCTTACCCACCGAGACCCAGTACTTC

abundance: NA
j_gene: TRBJ1-1
v_gene: TRBV13
d_gene: NA
CDR3aa: CASSPRTVLNTEAFF
CDR3nt: TGTGCCAGCAGCCCGCGGACAGTCCTGAACACTGAAGCTTTCTTT

abundance: NA
j_gene: TRBJ1-1
v_gene: TRBV4-3
d_gene: NA
CDR3aa: CASSRTPGLNTEAFF
CDR3nt: TGCGCCAGCAGCCGTACTCCGGGGTTGAACACTGAAGCTTTCTTT

abundance: NA
j_gene: TRBJ2-1
v_gene: TRBV27
d_gene: TRBD2
CDR3aa: CASWEGYYNEQFF
CDR3nt: TGTGCCAGTTGGGAGGGATACTACAATGAGCAGTTCTTC

abundance: NA
j_gene: TRBJ2-3
v_gene: TRBV10-3
d_gene: NA
CDR3aa: CAISESIAQYF
CDR3nt: TGTGCCATCAGTGAGTCGATTGCGCAGTATTTT